Listed here is a single T cell receptor beta chain. This clone showed up just a few times. What antigen it recognizes has not been identified. No clone much larger than this one lies a single base away; base qualities are absent. These data belong to a study of blood T cell repertoires in COVID-19 (dated by TCRdb to 2020 to 2021). With regard to the full study: Samples from collaborators originated in the United States, Italy and Spain and spanned both the acute and convalescent phases of COVID-19. The prospective study material was composed of cDNA or gDNA derived from T cells, B-cell-depleted T cells, or PBMCs. Deeply sampled blood TCRbeta repertoires from subjects exposed to, actively infected with, or recovered from COVID-19 were included in the dataset. The repertoires were released in a freely available public database meant as a resource for research on the immune response to SARS-CoV-2. Samples were obtained from the ongoing ImmuneRACE study (first 160 participants) and from 1,254 subjects provided by 6 global collaborators. Nearly every sample came with metadata listing a de-identified subject ID, COVID-19 status, age in years and sex. Where available, HLA class I and class II types were taken from metadata supplied by the sample provider and were not determined by assay-based typing.

The CDR3 spans 14 residues, from the cysteine through the phenylalanine. Only CDR3 DNA remains: 42 bases, in frame from the first base. V drops 1 base and J drops 3 bases, leaving 8 bases in between. From a lookup of the germline V gene, CDR1 and CDR2 are SGHDT and YYEEEE. The immunoSEQ Assay, a bias-controlled multiplex PCR, was used to amplify TCRbeta CDR3 regions from genomic DNA. Regarding the original processing steps: Nucleated cell counts per sample were estimated from amplification of reference gene primers within the assay. To quantify the absolute abundance of each unique TCRbeta CDR3 rearrangement, sequence reads were collapsed and filtered. For each sample, productive Simpson clonality was calculated as the square root of Simpson's diversity index across productive rearrangements. TCRdb stores this immuneACCESS table with in-frame sequences only. Part of the clones is absent; in the studies checked, under half of the shortfall reflects unresolved V genes, and no reason is known for the rest. D and trimming were read from the DNA, whereas the V and J calls and clone size are those reported in that table. This sample lists 35,000 to 45,000 clones; nearly 90% were detected once. In total, the top ten clones hold around 6.2% of the sample.

The study at large found these results: The quantity of clinical and demographic metadata differed by source and by participant and was supplied without curation.

Each collaborating institution followed its own protocols to collect whole blood in K2EDTA tubes. For TCRbeta analysis, collaborator samples were shipped as frozen whole blood, as isolated PBMCs, or as DNA extracted from either sample type. The V and J genes are TRBV5-6 and TRBJ1-5; the D gene remains uncertain. The sequenced material came from peripheral blood. The TCR was taken from a human donor in a cohort sampled during active COVID-19. Read as DNA, the sequence is TGTGCCAGCAGCTTGTCACAGCACAATCAGCCCCAGCATTTT. Its protein is CASSLSQHNQPQHF.